The 28 T cell receptor beta chains below come from one sample, sequenced in a study of identical twins. TCRdb independently ran MiXCR on the 5' RACE reads; one entry per CDR3 protein. Of some 230,000 distinct CDR3 sequences in the sample, 6.5% are singletons; the top ten hold 13% to 15%. These data also formed part of another study, on T cells expressing NK-cell markers.

Sequencing was done on a sample of CD8+ T cells sorted from blood. The source of these receptors is a woman aged 18-29 years in good health.

The V gene is TRBV9, the J gene TRBJ2-6, with D perhaps TRBD1 or TRBD2 (5 bases each). Looked up from germline, CDR1 is SGDLS and CDR2 is YYNGEE. The CDR3 sequence is 16 residues long. Trimming took off 0 bases at V and 4 bases at J, with 11 bases between the two ends. The CDR3 sequence: CASSVASGPGANVLTF. The CDR3 region has the DNA TGTGCCAGCAGCGTAGCTTCGGGGCCCGGGGCCAACGTCCTGACTTTC.

This clonotype was seen more than once but under ten times. The rearrangement links TRBV7-9 to TRBJ2-1; 9 bases fit TRBD1. Germline V gives CDR1 SEHNR, CDR2 FQNEAQ (reference sequence). The CDR3 contains 15 residues. With V trimmed by 5 bases and J by 5 bases, 7 bases remained unmatched. CDR3 loop: CASSPGQGTNNEQFF. As DNA, the CDR3 is TGTGCCAGCAGCCCGGGACAGGGCACTAACAATGAGCAGTTCTTC.

There are many counts of this clonotype. The chain links TRBV29-1 to TRBJ1-1, with no clear D. The CDR3 contains 12 residues. Trimming removed 3 bases at V and 10 bases at J, with 15 bases between. CDR1 and CDR2 from the germline V gene are SQVTM and ANQGSEA. Written as DNA, the CDR3 is TGCAGCGTTGAGGAGGGATTACTCGGAGCTTTCTTT. Protein: CSVEEGLLGAFF.

This clonotype showed up many times. The J gene is TRBJ2-3, the V gene TRBV6-1; the match to TRBD1 covers 10 bases. The ends lost 6 bases at V and 1 base at J; junction bases unmatched: 4. The germline CDR1 and CDR2 sequences are MNHNS and SASEGT. The CDR3 sequence is 15 residues long. The CDR3 sequence: CASSVTGGGTDTQYF. Written as DNA, the CDR3 is TGTGCCAGCAGCGTGACAGGGGGCGGCACAGATACGCAGTATTTT.

This clonotype has ten or more counts. The chain has TRBV12-3 or TRBV12-4 and TRBJ1-1; D call uncertain. The CDR3 has 14 amino acids. V gave up 7 bases and J gave up 7 bases, with 19 bases separating them. The CDR3 DNA sequence: TGTGCCAGCACCCACACCCCCGGGTTTGGTGAAGCTTTCTTT. This translates into CASTHTPGFGEAFF.

The sample holds a few counts of this clonotype. This chain links TRBV27 with TRBJ2-1; D not resolved. Germline assignment: CDR1 MNHEY and CDR2 SMNVEV (reference sequence). The V gene lost 3 bases and the J gene lost 8 bases, with 14 bases spanning the gap. This CDR3 comprises 14 residues. The CDR3 loop reads CASSLGRRSDEQFF. The DNA of the CDR3 is TGTGCCAGCAGTTTGGGCAGAAGAAGCGATGAGCAGTTCTTC.

The chain recombines TRBV19 with TRBJ2-5; 9 bases agree with TRBD1. Germline CDR1 LNHDA, CDR2 SQIVND (reference sequence). The CDR3 extends over 15 amino acids. The V segment lost 7 bases and the J segment 4 bases; nucleotides outside the gene matches: 10. CDR3 region: CASKGGQGEGETQYF. CDR3 bases: TGTGCCAGTAAGGGGGGACAGGGCGAAGGAGAGACCCAGTACTTC.

In its sample, this clonotype was seen a few times. The V and J genes are TRBV4-1 and TRBJ2-7; TRBD1 might be the D (5 bases). The germline V and J ends were trimmed by 1 base and 0 bases, with 10 bases remaining between them. The germline CDR1 and CDR2 sequences are MGHRA and YSYEKL. The CDR3 has 15 amino acids. The CDR3 here is CASSQVQATSYEQYF. CDR3 nucleotide sequence: TGCGCCAGCAGCCAAGTACAGGCGACCTCCTACGAGCAGTACTTC.

This clonotype was found many times. The V call is TRBV12-3 or TRBV12-4, the J call TRBJ2-5; TRBD2 agrees at 9 bases. V lost 6 bases, J lost 2 bases, and 4 bases stayed unmatched. The CDR3 has 14 residues. CDR3 sequence reads: CASSLAGPQETQYF. For the CDR3, the DNA is TGTGCCAGCAGCCTAGCGGGACCACAAGAGACCCAGTACTTC.

This clonotype was recorded at least ten times. V and J are TRBV12-3 or TRBV12-4 and TRBJ2-1; D is possibly TRBD1 (6 bases). V lost 7 bases to trimming and J lost 1 base, with 20 bases between them. There are 17 residues in the CDR3. CDR3 region: CASTIDGGHGSYNEQFF. CDR3 in DNA: TGTGCCAGCACCATTGATGGGGGCCACGGTTCCTACAATGAGCAGTTCTTC.

V is TRBV11-3 and J is TRBJ2-1; D perhaps matches TRBD1 (5 bases). V dropped 6 bases and J dropped 0 bases, with 9 bases sitting between them. CDR1 and CDR2 from the germline V gene are SGHNT and YENEEA. This CDR3 has 14 amino acids. The CDR3, as DNA: TGTGCCAGCAGGCACAGGTCCTCCTACAATGAGCAGTTCTTC. Its protein product is CASRHRSSYNEQFF.

This clonotype came up a few times. CDR3 sequence (DNA): TGCGCCAGCAGCACGACGGGACAGACCCCCTACGAGCAGTACTTC. Translation: CASSTTGQTPYEQYF. The chain couples TRBV5-1 to TRBJ2-7; TRBD1 agrees at 7 bases. Looked up from germline, CDR1 is SGHRS and CDR2 is YFSETQ. The CDR3 contains 15 residues. J lost 2 bases, V lost 4 bases, and 9 bases had no gene match.

This clonotype was counted a few times. The chain links TRBV29-1 to TRBJ1-2; D is ambiguous. Trimming cost V 3 bases and J 3 bases, with 11 bases left between them. Per the germline V gene, CDR1 is SQVTM and CDR2 is ANQGSEA. This CDR3 contains 13 residues. The CDR3 sequence: CSVDEMGDYGYTF. CDR3 bases: TGCAGCGTTGACGAGATGGGAGACTATGGCTACACCTTC.

With respect to this clonotype: A read error may be the cause here, since a much bigger clone is one base away. CDR3 amino acids: CASSLGRGVYNEQFF. In DNA, the CDR3 is TGTGCCAGCAGTTTAGGTCGCGGAGTCTACAATGAGCAGTTCTTC. V is TRBV12-3 or TRBV12-4 and J is TRBJ2-1, with no clear D. The CDR3 spans 15 residues. Trimming took 1 base from V and 3 from J, leaving 10 bases between them.

The sample holds many counts of this clonotype. The rearrangement uses TRBV29-1 and TRBJ2-1; 8 bases are shared with TRBD1. CDR1 and CDR2 (germline): SQVTM, ANQGSEA. Trimming removed 1 base from V and 3 bases from J; junction bases left unmatched: 5. The CDR3 spans 15 residues. The CDR3, as DNA: TGCAGCGTTGAAGTCGAGACAGGGGTCTACAATGAGCAGTTCTTC. Its protein product is CSVEVETGVYNEQFF.

This clonotype was seen a few times. The chain joins TRBV6-2 or TRBV6-3 to TRBJ2-7; 9 bases are shared with TRBD2. The germline V gene encodes CDR1 MNHEY and CDR2 SVGEGT. The CDR3 runs to 15 residues. The trim removed 5 bases at V and 3 bases at J, leaving 8 bases unmatched. The chain's CDR3 is CASSGGGGVGYEQYF. The CDR3 DNA follows: TGTGCCAGCAGTGGCGGGGGGGGAGTTGGCTACGAGCAGTACTTC.

This clonotype has only a few counts. The J gene is TRBJ2-6, the V gene TRBV20-1; D remains unclear. V was trimmed by 6 bases and J by 1 base, leaving 19 bases between them. Germline V gene sequence: CDR1 DFQATT, CDR2 SNEGSKA (reference sequence). This CDR3 comprises 17 residues. The CDR3 is CSAQQNWVDSGANVLTF. The CDR3, as DNA: TGCAGTGCGCAACAGAATTGGGTAGATTCTGGGGCCAACGTCCTGACTTTC.

In its sample, this clonotype was seen a few times. This sequence joins TRBV6-5 and TRBJ1-2, with D possibly TRBD1 on 5 matching bases. The CDR3 runs to 11 residues. Germline CDR1 is MNHEY and CDR2 is SVGAGI. Trimming took off 7 bases at V and 8 bases at J, with 11 bases between the two ends. The CDR3 bases are TGTGCCAGCACTTCAGGGCCCGGCTACACCTTC. It translates to CASTSGPGYTF.

The genes are TRBV19 and TRBJ2-1; D tentatively reads TRBD1 or TRBD2 (5 bases each). V lost 7 bases, J lost 2 bases, and 15 bases lay in between. The germline CDR1 and CDR2 sequences are LNHDA and SQIVND (reference sequence). The CDR3 runs to 15 residues. CDR3 residues: CASIPSGSPYNEQFF. The CDR3 DNA reads TGTGCCAGTATCCCTTCAGGGAGTCCCTACAATGAGCAGTTCTTC. The whole variable domain, filled in from reference TRBV19 and TRBJ2-1, reads DGGITQSPKYLFRKEGQNVTLSCEQNLNHDAMYWYRQDPGQGLRLIYYSQIVNDFQKGDIAEGYSVSREKKESFPLTVTSAQKNPTAFYLCASIPSGSPYNEQFFGPGTRLTVL.

The chain is built from TRBV25-1 and TRBJ2-1; D is unclear. The germline V gene has CDR1 MGHDK and CDR2 SYGVNS. V was clipped by 1 base and J by 9 bases, with 7 bases between them. This CDR3 contains 12 residues. The CDR3 bases are TGTGCCAGCAGTGAATTTGGTAGTGAGCAGTTCTTC. Residues: CASSEFGSEQFF.

This clonotype has a count of ten or more. The chain uses TRBV7-9 and TRBJ2-1; 8 bases fit TRBD2. Trimming at V came to 7 bases and at J to 7 bases, leaving 6 bases not matched to a gene. Germline CDR1 and CDR2: SEHNR and FQNEAQ (reference sequence). There are 13 residues in the CDR3. The CDR3 DNA reads TGTGCCAGCACCGTCTTAGCGGGGAATGAGCAGTTCTTC. This codes for CASTVLAGNEQFF.

This clonotype was counted many times. The J gene is TRBJ2-7, the V gene TRBV12-3 or TRBV12-4, with D hard to call. CDR3 length equals 12 residues. Trimming pared 8 bases from V and 0 bases from J, leaving 8 bases between. The CDR3 here is CASGEDSYEQYF. The CDR3, as DNA: TGTGCCAGCGGAGAGGACTCCTACGAGCAGTACTTC.

The chain recombines TRBV20-1 with TRBJ2-3; D remains ambiguous. Germline CDR1 is DFQATT and CDR2 is SNEGSKA (reference sequence). With 2 bases removed from V and 2 bases from J, the gap between germline ends came to 17 bases. The CDR3 runs to 16 residues. The chain's CDR3 is CSARRSNPTLTDTQYF. As DNA, the CDR3 is TGCAGTGCTAGACGGTCTAACCCTACCCTCACAGATACGCAGTATTTT.

This clonotype was recorded a few times. The chain's CDR3 is CASSLVRDTTNYGYTF. CDR3 coding DNA: TGTGCCAGCAGCTTAGTTCGGGACACCACTAACTATGGCTACACCTTC. V gene TRBV7-9 combines with J gene TRBJ1-2; TRBD1 is a possible D gene (6 bases). The CDR3 extends over 16 amino acids. The V gene lost 1 base and the J gene lost 0 bases, with 12 bases spanning the gap. Germline-derived CDR1 and CDR2 are SEHNR and FQNEAQ (reference sequence).

The chain couples TRBV24-1 to TRBJ2-3; 8 bases are a match to TRBD2. From germline, CDR1 is KGHDR and CDR2 SFDVKD. The CDR3 sequence is 15 residues long. The junction had 8 bases not matched to a gene; V was cut back by 4 bases and J by 6 bases. CDR3 amino acids: CATSEAAAGVDTQYF. In nucleotides, the CDR3 is TGTGCCACCAGTGAGGCCGCAGCGGGGGTCGATACGCAGTATTTT.

This clonotype has more than one count but fewer than ten. The chain carries TRBV7-8 and TRBJ1-5; no clear D. This CDR3 spans 15 amino acids. Germline loops: CDR1 SGHVS, CDR2 FQNEAQ. V lost 6 bases and J lost 0, with 12 bases in between. The CDR3 DNA reads as TGTGCCAGCAGATACGGACCGAATAGCAATCAGCCCCAGCATTTT. Its translation: CASRYGPNSNQPQHF.

This rearrangement joins TRBV6-2 or TRBV6-3 to TRBJ2-3; D is ambiguous. Germline loops: CDR1 MNHEY, CDR2 SVGEGT. V was pared by 7 bases and J by 2 bases, with 22 bases between. The CDR3 has 17 amino acids. CDR3 loop: CASISGVGPTFTDTQYF. CDR3 in DNA: TGTGCCAGCATCTCCGGAGTAGGGCCCACCTTCACAGATACGCAGTATTTT.

This clonotype was seen many times. This chain joins TRBV29-1 and TRBJ2-1, with 7 nucleotides matching TRBD1. V shed 1 base and J 0 bases; nucleotides not matched to a gene: 18. This CDR3 is built from 20 residues. CDR1 and CDR2 (germline): SQVTM, ANQGSEA. This CDR3 is CSVEGAQTGTRRTSYNEQFF. Here the CDR3 DNA reads TGCAGCGTTGAAGGAGCCCAGACAGGGACGAGGCGGACCTCCTACAATGAGCAGTTCTTC.